This T cell receptor beta chain was identified in a study of cytomegalovirus exposure and HLA in healthy donors. Study-wide findings and caveats: For TCR beta chains, V- and J-gene trimming was later linked to a missense DCLRE1C variant. Sequencing likely caused a cluster of highly shared sequence variants. An apparent linkage of common viral pathogens to several of the most significant clusters emerged in a later analysis.

On this clone itself: Its antigen is not identified.

In the PCR, 60 Vbeta and 13 Jbeta primers were used. The protocol was immunoSEQ multiplex PCR, while the TCRdb copy is restricted to in-frame clones and leaves out a portion. The sample includes 100,000 to 130,000 clones, approximately 76% of them seen just once. CDR1 is SGHDT, CDR2 YYEEEE, per germline. CDR3 length equals 15 residues. The germline V and J ends were trimmed by 6 bases and 0 bases, with 16 bases remaining between them. The material sequenced was PBMCs. The chain is built from TRBV5-6 and TRBJ2-7, with D tentatively TRBD1 (6 bases). This sequence originates from a man younger than 30 in good health and CMV-seronegative. CDR3 DNA sequence: TGTGCCAGCACTCAGACGACAGGAAACTCCTACGAGCAGTACTTC. It encodes CASTQTTGNSYEQYF.